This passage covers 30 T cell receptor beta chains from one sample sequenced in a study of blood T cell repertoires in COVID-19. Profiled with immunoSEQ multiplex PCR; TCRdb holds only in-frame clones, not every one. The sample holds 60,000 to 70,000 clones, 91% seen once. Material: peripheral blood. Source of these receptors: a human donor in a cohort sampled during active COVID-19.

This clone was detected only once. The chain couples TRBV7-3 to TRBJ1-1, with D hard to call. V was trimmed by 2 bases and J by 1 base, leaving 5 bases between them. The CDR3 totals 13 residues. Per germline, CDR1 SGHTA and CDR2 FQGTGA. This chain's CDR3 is CASSLRGNTEAFF. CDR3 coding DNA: TGTGCCAGCAGCTTACGAGGGAACACTGAAGCTTTCTTT.

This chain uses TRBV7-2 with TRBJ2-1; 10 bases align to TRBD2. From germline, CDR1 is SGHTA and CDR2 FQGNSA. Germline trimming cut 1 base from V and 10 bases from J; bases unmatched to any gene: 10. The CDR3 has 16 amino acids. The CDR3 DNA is TGTGCCAGCAGCTTAGAGGGAACAGCGGGGGGGCGGGAGCAGTTCTTC. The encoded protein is CASSLEGTAGGREQFF.

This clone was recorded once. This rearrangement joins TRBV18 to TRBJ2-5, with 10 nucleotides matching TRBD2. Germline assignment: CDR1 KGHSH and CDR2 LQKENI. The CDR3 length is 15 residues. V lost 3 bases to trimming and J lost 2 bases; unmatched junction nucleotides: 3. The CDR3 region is CASSPPSGGQETQYF. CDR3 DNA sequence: TGTGCCAGCTCACCTCCTAGCGGGGGTCAAGAGACCCAGTACTTC.

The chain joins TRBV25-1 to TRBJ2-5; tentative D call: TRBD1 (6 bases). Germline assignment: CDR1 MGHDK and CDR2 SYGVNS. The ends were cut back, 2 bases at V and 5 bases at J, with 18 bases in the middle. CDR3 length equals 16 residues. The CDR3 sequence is CASSENTGRAGETQYF. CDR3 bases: TGTGCCAGCAGTGAAAACACAGGGCGGGCGGGTGAGACCCAGTACTTC.

The DNA for the CDR3 is TGTGCCAGCAGCCTGGACCAGGAGGCGGCGTCGACTGAAGCTTTCTTT. Translating gives CASSLDQEAASTEAFF. The V and J genes are TRBV5-4 and TRBJ1-1; the D is unclear. Germline V gene sequence: CDR1 SGHNT, CDR2 YYREEE (reference sequence). The CDR3 spans 16 residues. Trimming cost V 4 bases and J 5 bases, with 21 bases left between them.

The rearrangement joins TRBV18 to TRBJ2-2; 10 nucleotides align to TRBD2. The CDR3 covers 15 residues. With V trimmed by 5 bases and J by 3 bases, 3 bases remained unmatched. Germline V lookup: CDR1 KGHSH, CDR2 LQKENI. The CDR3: CASSTGTSDTGELFF. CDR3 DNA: TGTGCCAGCTCAACCGGGACTAGCGACACCGGGGAGCTGTTTTTT. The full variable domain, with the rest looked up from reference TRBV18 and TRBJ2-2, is NAGVMQNPRHLVRRRGQEARLRCSPMKGHSHVYWYRQLPEEGLKFMVYLQKENIIDESGMPKERFSAEFPKEGPSILRIQQVVRGDSAAYFCASSTGTSDTGELFFGEGSRLTVL.

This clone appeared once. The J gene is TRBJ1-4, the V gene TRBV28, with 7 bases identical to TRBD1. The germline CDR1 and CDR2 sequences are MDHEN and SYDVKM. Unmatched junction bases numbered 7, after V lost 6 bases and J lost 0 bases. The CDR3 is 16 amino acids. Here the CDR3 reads CASSTGQIATNEKLFF. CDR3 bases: TGTGCCAGCAGCACGGGACAGATCGCAACTAATGAAAAACTGTTTTTT.

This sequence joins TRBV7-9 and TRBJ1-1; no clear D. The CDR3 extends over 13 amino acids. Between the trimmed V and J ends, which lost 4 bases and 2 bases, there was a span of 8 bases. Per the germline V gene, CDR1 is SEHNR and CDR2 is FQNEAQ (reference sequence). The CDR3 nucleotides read TGTGCCAGCAGCTCAGTGCCAAACACTGAAGCTTTCTTT. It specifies CASSSVPNTEAFF.

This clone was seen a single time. The CDR3 region has the DNA TGTGCCAGCATGGAACAGGGCTCAGATGGCTACACCTTC. Its protein is CASMEQGSDGYTF. The gene calls are TRBV6-5 and TRBJ1-2; possibly TRBD1 for D (6 bases). V lost 7 bases to trimming and J lost 6 bases, with 15 bases between them. The germline V gene encodes CDR1 MNHEY and CDR2 SVGAGI. This CDR3 spans 13 amino acids.

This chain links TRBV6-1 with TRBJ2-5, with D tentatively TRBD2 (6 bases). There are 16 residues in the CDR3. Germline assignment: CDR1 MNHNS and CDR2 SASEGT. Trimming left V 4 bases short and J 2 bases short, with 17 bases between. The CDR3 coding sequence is TGTGCCAGCAGTGTGGGACTCGGACGAGGACAAGAGACCCAGTACTTC. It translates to CASSVGLGRGQETQYF.

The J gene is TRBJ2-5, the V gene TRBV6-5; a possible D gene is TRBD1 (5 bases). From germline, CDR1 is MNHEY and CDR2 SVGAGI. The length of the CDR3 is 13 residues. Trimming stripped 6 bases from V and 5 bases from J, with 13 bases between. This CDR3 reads CASSDSLLETQYF. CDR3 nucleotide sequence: TGTGCCAGCAGCGACAGTTTATTGGAGACCCAGTACTTC.

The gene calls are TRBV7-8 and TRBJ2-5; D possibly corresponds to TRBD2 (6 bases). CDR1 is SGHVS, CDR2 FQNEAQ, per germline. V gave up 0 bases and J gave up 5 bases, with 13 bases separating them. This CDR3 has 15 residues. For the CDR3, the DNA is TGTGCCAGCAGCTTAGCGCTGGCGAGCGGGGAGACCCAGTACTTC. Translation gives CASSLALASGETQYF.

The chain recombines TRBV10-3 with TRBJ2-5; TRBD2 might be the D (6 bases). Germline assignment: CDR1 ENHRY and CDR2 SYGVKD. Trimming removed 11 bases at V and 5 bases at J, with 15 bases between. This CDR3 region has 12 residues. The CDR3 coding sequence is TGTGCCCCCAAATTGGGGGGTGAGACCCAGTACTTC. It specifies CAPKLGGETQYF.

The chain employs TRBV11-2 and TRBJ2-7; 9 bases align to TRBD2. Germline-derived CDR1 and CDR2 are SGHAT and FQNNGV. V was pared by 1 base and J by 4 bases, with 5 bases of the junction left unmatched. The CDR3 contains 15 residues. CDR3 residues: CASSLGGGAVYEQYF. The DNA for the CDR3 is TGTGCCAGCAGCTTAGGCGGGGGGGCAGTGTACGAGCAGTACTTC.

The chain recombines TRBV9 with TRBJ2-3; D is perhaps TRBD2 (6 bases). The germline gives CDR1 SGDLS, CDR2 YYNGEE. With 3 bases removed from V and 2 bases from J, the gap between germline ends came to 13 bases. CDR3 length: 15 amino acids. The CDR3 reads CASSAGTQLTDTQYF. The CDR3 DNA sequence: TGTGCCAGCAGCGCCGGGACTCAACTCACAGATACGCAGTATTTT.

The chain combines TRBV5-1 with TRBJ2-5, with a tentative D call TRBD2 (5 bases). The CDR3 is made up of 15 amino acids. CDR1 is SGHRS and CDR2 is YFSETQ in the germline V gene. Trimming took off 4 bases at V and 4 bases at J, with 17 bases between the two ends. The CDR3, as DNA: TGCGCCAGCAGCCCAGCACTAGGGTCGGTAGAGACCCAGTACTTC. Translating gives CASSPALGSVETQYF.

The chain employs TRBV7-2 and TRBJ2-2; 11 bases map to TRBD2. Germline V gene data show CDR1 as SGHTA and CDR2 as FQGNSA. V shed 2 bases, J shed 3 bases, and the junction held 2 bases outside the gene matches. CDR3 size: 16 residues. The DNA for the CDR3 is TGTGCCAGCAGCTTACTAGCGGGAGGATACACCGGGGAGCTGTTTTTT. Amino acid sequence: CASSLLAGGYTGELFF.

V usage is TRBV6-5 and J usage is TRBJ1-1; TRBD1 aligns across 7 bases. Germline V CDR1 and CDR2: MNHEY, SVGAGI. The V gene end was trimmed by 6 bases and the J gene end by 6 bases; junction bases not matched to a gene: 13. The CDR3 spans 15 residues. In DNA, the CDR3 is TGTGCCAGCAGGGGGACAGAGTACCCGTTTGCTGAAGCTTTCTTT. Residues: CASRGTEYPFAEAFF.

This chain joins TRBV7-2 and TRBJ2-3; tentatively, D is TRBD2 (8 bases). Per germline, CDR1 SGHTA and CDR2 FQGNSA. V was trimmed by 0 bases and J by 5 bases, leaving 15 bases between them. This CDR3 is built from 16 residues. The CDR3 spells CASSLASGAGGDTQYF. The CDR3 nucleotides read TGTGCCAGCAGCTTAGCTAGCGGGGCAGGGGGAGATACGCAGTATTTT. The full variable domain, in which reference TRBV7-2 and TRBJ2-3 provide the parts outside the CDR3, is GAGVSQSPSNKVTEKGKDVELRCDPISGHTALYWYRQSLGQGLEFLIYFQGNSAPDKSGLPSDRFSAERTGGSVSTLTIQRTQQEDSAVYLCASSLASGAGGDTQYFGPGTRLTVL.

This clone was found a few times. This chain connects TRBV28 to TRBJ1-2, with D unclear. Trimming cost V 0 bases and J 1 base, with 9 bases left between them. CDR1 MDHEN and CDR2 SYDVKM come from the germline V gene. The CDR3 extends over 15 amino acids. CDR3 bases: TGTGCCAGCAGTTTATGGGCACAGATTAACTATGGCTACACCTTC. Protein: CASSLWAQINYGYTF.

CDR3: CASSFRTGQETQYF. The CDR3 nucleotides are TGTGCCAGCAGCTTCCGGACAGGTCAAGAGACCCAGTACTTC. This chain connects TRBV7-2 to TRBJ2-5, with TRBD1 matching 7 bases. This CDR3 comprises 14 residues. The germline gives CDR1 SGHTA, CDR2 FQGNSA. Trimming took 3 bases from V and 2 from J; bases not matched to a gene: 3.

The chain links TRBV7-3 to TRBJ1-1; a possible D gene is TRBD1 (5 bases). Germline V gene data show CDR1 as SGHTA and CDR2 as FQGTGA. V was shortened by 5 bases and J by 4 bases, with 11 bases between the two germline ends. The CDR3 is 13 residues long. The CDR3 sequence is CASSQLGGTEAFF. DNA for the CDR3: TGTGCCAGCAGCCAACTGGGGGGCACTGAAGCTTTCTTT.

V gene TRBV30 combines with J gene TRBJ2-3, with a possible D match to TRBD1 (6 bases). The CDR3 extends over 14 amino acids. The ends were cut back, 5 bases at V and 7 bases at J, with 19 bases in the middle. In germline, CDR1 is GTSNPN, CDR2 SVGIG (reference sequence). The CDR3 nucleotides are TGTGCCTGGGAAGACAGGCGCGCGGTTTATACGCAGTATTTT. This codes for CAWEDRRAVYTQYF.

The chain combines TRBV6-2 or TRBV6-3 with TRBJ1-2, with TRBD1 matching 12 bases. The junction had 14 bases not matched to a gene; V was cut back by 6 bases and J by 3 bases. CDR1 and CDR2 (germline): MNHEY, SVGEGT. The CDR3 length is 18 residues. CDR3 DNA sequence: TGTGCCAGCAGCCTCTCCCCCGGGACAGGGGGCGTTTACTATGGCTACACCTTC. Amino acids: CASSLSPGTGGVYYGYTF.

The CDR3 is CATSDAVNTEAFF. The DNA of the CDR3 is TGTGCCACCAGTGATGCGGTGAACACTGAAGCTTTCTTT. The chain is built from TRBV24-1 and TRBJ1-1; D remains ambiguous. Germline CDR1 and CDR2: KGHDR and SFDVKD. CDR3 length equals 13 residues. V lost 3 bases and J lost 0, with 4 bases in between.

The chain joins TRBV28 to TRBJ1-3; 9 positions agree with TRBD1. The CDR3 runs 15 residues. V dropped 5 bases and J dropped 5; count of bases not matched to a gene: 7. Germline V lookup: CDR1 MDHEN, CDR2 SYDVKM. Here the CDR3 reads CASSLTGGFRNTIYF. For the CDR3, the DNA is TGTGCCAGCAGTCTTACAGGGGGCTTTCGAAACACCATATATTTT. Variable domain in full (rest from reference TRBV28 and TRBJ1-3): DVKVTQSSRYLVKRTGEKVFLECVQDMDHENMFWYRQDPGLGLRLIYFSYDVKMKEKGDIPEGYSVSREKKERFSLILESASTNQTSMYLCASSLTGGFRNTIYFGEGSWLTVV.

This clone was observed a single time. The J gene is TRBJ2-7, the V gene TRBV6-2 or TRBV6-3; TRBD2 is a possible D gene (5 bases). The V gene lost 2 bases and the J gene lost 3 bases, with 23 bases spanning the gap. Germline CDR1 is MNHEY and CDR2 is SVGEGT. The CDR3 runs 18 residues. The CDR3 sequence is CASSYRSDRTRTSYEQYF. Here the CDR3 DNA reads TGTGCCAGCAGTTACCGCTCAGATCGGACCAGAACTAGCTACGAGCAGTACTTC.

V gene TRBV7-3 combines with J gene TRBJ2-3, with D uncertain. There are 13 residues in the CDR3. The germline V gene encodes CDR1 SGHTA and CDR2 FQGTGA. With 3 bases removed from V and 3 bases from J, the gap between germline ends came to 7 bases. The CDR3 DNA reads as TGTGCCAGCAGCTTCGTCGCGACAGATACGCAGTATTTT. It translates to CASSFVATDTQYF.

CDR3: CASSRTGTGETQYF. The CDR3 DNA reads as TGTGCCAGCAGCCGCACAGGGACGGGGGAGACCCAGTACTTC. This chain uses TRBV3-1 (or the pseudogene TRBV3-2) with TRBJ2-5; tentatively, D is TRBD1 (6 bases). This CDR3 is built from 14 residues. The germline gives CDR1 LGHDT, CDR2 YNNKEL (reference sequence). Trimming pared 4 bases from V and 5 bases from J, leaving 14 bases between.

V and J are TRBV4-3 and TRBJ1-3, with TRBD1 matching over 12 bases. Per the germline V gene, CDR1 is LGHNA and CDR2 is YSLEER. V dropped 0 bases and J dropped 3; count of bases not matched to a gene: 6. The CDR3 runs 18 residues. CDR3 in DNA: TGCGCCAGCAGCCAAGATATTGGGACAGGGGGCATTGGAAACACCATATATTTT. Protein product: CASSQDIGTGGIGNTIYF.